These 6 T cell receptor beta chains came from one sample sequenced in a study of blood T cells in healthy people across ages. Next came a second PCR, run for 7 to 11 cycles, which used a sample-barcoded 5' primer along with a J-beta primer mix. Using its own MiXCR run on the 5' RACE reads, TCRdb lists one record per CDR3 protein. Among some 1.5 million distinct CDR3 sequences listed, 28% were seen once. What was sequenced was blood. The receptors were sampled from a woman aged 30 to 39 in good health.

Only a few counts were recorded for this clonotype. The V and J genes are TRBV12-3 or TRBV12-4 and TRBJ2-1, with D possibly matching TRBD2 (7 bases). V gave up 3 bases and J gave up 15 bases, with 15 bases separating them. The CDR3 covers 12 residues. The CDR3 DNA sequence: TGTGCCAGCAGTTTCGAAGGGGGGGATGCGTTCTTC. Its translation is CASSFEGGDAFF.

The chain couples TRBV20-1 to TRBJ2-7; 9 positions agree with TRBD1. CDR1 and CDR2 (germline): DFQATT, SNEGSKA (reference sequence). The CDR3 is 14 residues long. The trim removed 6 bases at V and 0 bases at J, leaving 6 bases unmatched. As DNA, the CDR3 is TGCAGTGCCTTGGGACAGGGAAGCTCCTACGAGCAGTACTTC. Translation gives CSALGQGSSYEQYF.

This clonotype has just a few counts. The rearrangement links TRBV9 to TRBJ2-7; D unclear. Between the trimmed V and J ends, which lost 2 bases and 10 bases, there was a span of 13 bases. From germline, CDR1 is SGDLS and CDR2 YYNGEE. This CDR3 region has 12 residues. The CDR3 region is CASSVQKEAQYF. DNA for the CDR3: TGTGCCAGCAGCGTCCAAAAAGAGGCCCAGTACTTC.

This rearrangement joins TRBV28 to TRBJ1-2; possibly TRBD1 for D (6 bases). Trimming removed 5 bases at V and 7 bases at J, with 17 bases between. This CDR3 is 14 amino acids long. CDR1 and CDR2 (germline): MDHEN, SYDVKM. The CDR3 bases are TGTGCCAGCAGTCCTCTTGGGGGGCCCCGTGGCTACACCTTC. Its protein is CASSPLGGPRGYTF.

The V and J genes are TRBV5-5 and TRBJ2-7, with 10 nucleotides matching TRBD1. The V and J ends lost 5 bases and 5 bases, in that order; junction bases with no gene match: 10. The CDR3 consists of 15 residues. The V gene's germline CDR1 is SGHKS and CDR2 YYEKEE (reference sequence). CDR3 nucleotides: TGTGCCAGCAGTAGAGGACAGGGGGTAGGCGACGAGCAGTACTTC. Translated, it gives CASSRGQGVGDEQYF.

This clonotype was seen repeatedly, ten times or more. The rearrangement joins TRBV10-1 to TRBJ2-1, with D maybe TRBD1 (6 bases). Germline CDR1 is WNHNN and CDR2 is SYGVQD (reference sequence). CDR3 length: 16 amino acids. V was cut by 0 bases and J by 6 bases, with 15 bases left in between. CDR3 bases: TGCGCCAGCAGTGAGTCGTCCCGGGACACCGGCAATGAGCAGTTCTTC. This gives the protein CASSESSRDTGNEQFF.